This is a list of T cell receptor beta chains from one sample in a study of graft-versus-host responses after intestinal transplantation. Measured with immunoSEQ multiplex PCR; TCRdb has only the in-frame clones, and not every one. This sample has tens of thousands of clones, with 90% to 95% found just once. Source: PBMCs, taken 524 days after transplant. The source of these receptors is a human patient who received an intestinal transplant, so some T cells may come from the graft donor. Each CDR3 is given with its conserved first and last residue. A D gene is named only where the DNA matches it firmly. Some rows mark clone size as missing; the rest say once, few, many or name a class of expanded clone.

>TRBV19|TRBD1|TRBJ2-3|once|15
TGTGCCAGTAGTATAGGGACAGGGAGCCCAGATACGCAGTATTTT
CASSIGTGSPDTQYF
>TRBV4-2|NA|TRBJ2-7|NA|14
TGTGCCAGCAGCCAAGGGTCTGGCAGCTACGAGCAGTACTTC
CASSQGSGSYEQYF
>TRBV6-5|TRBD1|TRBJ1-2|NA|15
TGTGCCAGCATTCCCCGGGACAGGGCCGACTATGGCTACACCTTC
CASIPRDRADYGYTF
>TRBV5-1|TRBD1|TRBJ1-3|NA|13
TGCGCCAGCAGCGCGGACAGGGCAAACACCATATATTTT
CASSADRANTIYF
>TRBV6-5|NA|TRBJ1-2|NA|15
TGTGCCAGCAGCATCCAGGGTTCCCCGGACTATGGCTACACCTTC
CASSIQGSPDYGYTF
>TRBV4-1|NA|TRBJ2-3|few|15
TGCGCCAGCAGCCAAGACAGGGGCGGTGCAGATACGCAGTATTTT
CASSQDRGGADTQYF
>TRBV10-3|NA|TRBJ1-6|NA|14
TGTGCCATCAACGACAGCCGCTATAATTCACCCCTCCACTTT
CAINDSRYNSPLHF
>TRBV7-3|TRBD2|TRBJ2-1|NA|17
TGTGCCAGCAGCTTAAAAAAACTAGCGGGGAATATCAATGAGCAGTTCTTC
CASSLKKLAGNINEQFF
>TRBV5-1|NA|TRBJ2-5|NA|14
TGCGCCAGCAGACTCGAAGGACGGCGAGAGACCCAGTACTTC
CASRLEGRRETQYF
>TRBV10-1|NA|TRBJ2-3|NA|15
TGCGCCAGCAGTGACGGGGCCGACAGCTCAGATACGCAGTATTTT
CASSDGADSSDTQYF
>TRBV5-5|NA|TRBJ1-2|NA|12
TGTGCCAGCAGCTTGGAGCTAGGGGGCTACACCTTC
CASSLELGGYTF
>TRBV6-1|TRBD2|TRBJ2-2|NA|14
TGTGCCAGCAGTCAGACTAGCGGCACCGGGGAGCTGTTTTTT
CASSQTSGTGELFF
>TRBV10-3|TRBD2|TRBJ2-7|NA|17
TGTGCCATCAGTGAGTCGGCTAGCGGGTGGACTCGGGACGAGCAGTACTTC
CAISESASGWTRDEQYF
>TRBV5-4|NA|TRBJ1-4|NA|14
TGTGCCAGCAGCCCAGGGGTGACGGGTGAAAAACTGTTTTTT
CASSPGVTGEKLFF
>TRBV15|TRBD1|TRBJ1-2|NA|15
TGTGCCACCAGCAGAGATCGGACAGGGAGTGAAGGCTACACCTTC
CATSRDRTGSEGYTF
>TRBV5-1|NA|TRBJ2-2|NA|15
TGCGCCAGCAGCTTGGGGCAGGGCGGAACCGGGGAGCTGTTTTTT
CASSLGQGGTGELFF
>TRBV30|NA|TRBJ1-2|few|12
TGTGCCTGGAGTCCCGCCAGGGCTGGCTACACCTTC
CAWSPARAGYTF
>TRBV28|TRBD1|TRBJ1-1|NA|15
TGTGCCAGCCGTCCCTGGCTGGACAGGGGGACTGAAGCTTTCTTT
CASRPWLDRGTEAFF
>TRBV7-3|NA|TRBJ2-1|NA|13
TGTGCCAGCAGCTTACCCCCCTACAATGAGCAGTTCTTC
CASSLPPYNEQFF
>TRBV19|TRBD2|TRBJ2-7|NA|14
TGTGCCAGTAGTATCGGGGCGGGAGCATTCGAGCAGTACTTC
CASSIGAGAFEQYF
>TRBV5-4|NA|TRBJ1-2|NA|14
TGTGCCAGCAGCTTGGTGGGCAGGGCCTATGGCTACACCTTC
CASSLVGRAYGYTF
>TRBV2|TRBD2|TRBJ2-3|few|14
TGTGCCAGCGGACTAGCGGGAGGACTAGATACGCAGTATTTT
CASGLAGGLDTQYF
>TRBV5-6|NA|TRBJ2-7|NA|15
TGTGCCAGCAGCCCGGTCGCGGGAAGCTCCTACGAGCAGTACTTC
CASSPVAGSSYEQYF
>TRBV4-3|NA|TRBJ2-1|once|17
TGCGCCAGCAGCCAAGAGTATCCGGAAAGCTCCTACAATGAGCAGTTCTTC
CASSQEYPESSYNEQFF
>TRBV27|TRBD1|TRBJ2-1|NA|16
TGTGCCAGCAGTTTGCTCGGGACAGGTTTATACAATGAGCAGTTCTTC
CASSLLGTGLYNEQFF
>TRBV11-2|NA|TRBJ2-3|NA|15
TGTGCCAGCAGCTTTTGGGCACGGGACACAGATACGCAGTATTTT
CASSFWARDTDTQYF
>TRBV10-1|NA|TRBJ2-5|NA|12
TGCGCCAGCAGTAACCCCGGGGAGACCCAGTACTTC
CASSNPGETQYF
>TRBV6-6|TRBD2|TRBJ2-7|NA|13
TGTGCCAGCAGTTGGGGGACTAGCAACGAGCAGTACTTC
CASSWGTSNEQYF
>TRBV28|NA|TRBJ2-5|once|14
TGTGCCAGCAGTAAATCGAGGGGACAAGAGACCCAGTACTTC
CASSKSRGQETQYF
>TRBV10-1|TRBD2|TRBJ2-1|NA|23
TGCGCCAGCAGTGAGTCGGGTTGGGATCTAATTAGCGGGGAGTTTAGAACCTACAATGAGCAGTTCTTC
CASSESGWDLISGEFRTYNEQFF
>TRBV10-1|TRBD2|TRBJ2-3|NA|13
TGCGCCAGACGCCCCCAGCGGGGAGATACGCAGTATTTT
CARRPQRGDTQYF